The 14 T cell receptor beta chains reported below all come from one sample, sequenced in a study of OX40 agonist ivuxolimab in advanced cancers. Profiling relied on immunoSEQ multiplex PCR, and the TCRdb table lists in-frame clones only, not all of them. This sample has fewer than 80,000 clones, with roughly nine tenths found just once. The sequences come from CD4+ or CD8+ T cells sorted from blood, collected in a trial of the OX40 agonist ivuxolimab. Every receptor here comes from an adult with an advanced solid tumor such as melanoma, head and neck, liver or kidney cancer.

The chain combines TRBV6-1 with TRBJ1-5; no clear D gene. Germline V lookup: CDR1 MNHNS, CDR2 SASEGT. Trimming shortened V by 2 bases and J by 1 base, and 12 bases separated the two germline ends. The CDR3 spans 16 residues. The CDR3 loop is CASSESGPWSNQPQHF. The CDR3 coding sequence is TGTGCCAGCAGTGAATCGGGCCCGTGGAGCAATCAGCCCCAGCATTTT.

The V and J genes are TRBV27 and TRBJ2-6; 10 positions match TRBD2. CDR3 length: 19 residues. Germline V gives CDR1 MNHEY, CDR2 SMNVEV (reference sequence). After removal of 5 bases from V and 0 bases from J, the junction contained 10 bases not matched to a gene. The CDR3 DNA reads TGTGCCAGCAGTAAACTTGGACTAGCGGAAAGCTCTGGGGCCAACGTCCTGACTTTC. It is translated as CASSKLGLAESSGANVLTF.

The chain joins TRBV7-3 to TRBJ1-1, with TRBD1 as a possible D gene (6 bases). The CDR3 runs to 13 residues. V shed 5 bases and J shed 1 base, with 8 bases lying between them. Germline loops: CDR1 SGHTA, CDR2 FQGTGA. This CDR3 is CASSVQGNTEAFF. CDR3 sequence (DNA): TGTGCCAGCAGCGTACAGGGGAACACTGAAGCTTTCTTT.

This chain connects TRBV11-2 to TRBJ2-1, with 10 bases matching TRBD2. The ends lost 4 bases at V and 12 bases at J; junction bases unmatched: 12. The length of the CDR3 is 15 residues. From germline, CDR1 is SGHAT and CDR2 FQNNGV. As DNA, the CDR3 is TGTGCCAGCAGCTACGGACTAGCGGAGGGGTTGGTGCAGTTCTTC. Protein product: CASSYGLAEGLVQFF.

This chain uses TRBV6-5 with TRBJ2-1; unclear D gene. Germline V lookup: CDR1 MNHEY, CDR2 SVGAGI. The V gene lost 5 bases and the J gene lost 8 bases, with 19 bases spanning the gap. The CDR3 loop spans 15 amino acids. For the CDR3, the DNA is TGTGCCAGCAGTCCTCCTGGGCCGGCTGGGGATGAGCAGTTCTTC. Its translation is CASSPPGPAGDEQFF.

This clone was detected only once. This sequence joins TRBV28 and TRBJ2-2; D is unresolved. Germline CDR1 reads MDHEN; CDR2 reads SYDVKM. V lost 10 bases and J 6 bases, leaving 9 bases between the germline ends. The CDR3 covers 11 residues. The CDR3 nucleotides read TGTGCCACCCTGGGTCCCGGGGAGCTGTTTTTT. Translation: CATLGPGELFF.

This clone has just a few counts. The chain uses TRBV2 and TRBJ2-7; no definite D call. Deletions cut 4 bases from V and 3 bases from J, with 10 bases between. CDR1 is SNHLY, CDR2 FYNNEI, per germline. The length of the CDR3 is 13 residues. The CDR3 DNA follows: TGTGCCAGCAGTGTCGAAAGGGACTACGAGCAGTACTTC. It specifies CASSVERDYEQYF.

The gene calls are TRBV27 and TRBJ2-1; 13 bases are a match to TRBD2. The CDR3 consists of 20 residues. The V gene's germline CDR1 is MNHEY and CDR2 SMNVEV (reference sequence). The V and J ends lost 4 bases and 2 bases, in that order; junction bases with no gene match: 14. Here the CDR3 DNA reads TGTGCCAGCAGTTCCATCTTACTAGCGGGAGGGATGGGCACCTACAATGAGCAGTTCTTC. Protein sequence: CASSSILLAGGMGTYNEQFF.

The chain combines TRBV6-1 with TRBJ2-7; D is undetermined. The germline gives CDR1 MNHNS, CDR2 SASEGT. The CDR3 loop spans 11 amino acids. The V gene lost 8 bases and the J gene lost 4 bases, with 9 bases spanning the gap. The CDR3 nucleotides are TGTGCCAGCCAAGACTTTTACGAGCAGTACTTC. It yields the protein CASQDFYEQYF.

J is TRBJ2-5 and V is TRBV5-1, with D unclear. With 6 bases removed from V and 3 bases from J, the gap between germline ends came to 15 bases. The CDR3 spans 14 residues. Germline assignment: CDR1 SGHRS and CDR2 YFSETQ. CDR3 nucleotide sequence: TGCGCCAGCACCCATCCCGGCAGAGAAGAGACCCAGTACTTC. This gives the protein CASTHPGREETQYF.

The chain carries TRBV19 and TRBJ2-1; TRBD2 matches at 12 bases. Losses at the gene ends were 8 bases for V and 0 bases for J; bases not matched to a gene: 5. Germline CDR1 is LNHDA and CDR2 is SQIVND (reference sequence). The CDR3 totals 16 residues. CDR3 protein: CASLLTSGSSYNEQFF. The CDR3 DNA follows: TGTGCCAGTCTCCTGACTAGCGGGAGCTCCTACAATGAGCAGTTCTTC.

The genes are TRBV7-6 and TRBJ2-7; a possible D gene is TRBD1 (6 bases). CDR3 length: 15 residues. V lost 5 bases, J lost 2 bases, and 16 bases lay in between. CDR1 is SGHVS, CDR2 FNYEAQ, per germline. The CDR3 DNA reads as TGTGCCAGCAGCCCCGAGGGGGTGAATACCTACGAGCAGTACTTC. Amino acids: CASSPEGVNTYEQYF.

The J gene is TRBJ2-7, the V gene TRBV28; the D gene is possibly TRBD1 (5 bases). Between the trimmed V and J ends, which lost 6 bases and 4 bases, there was a span of 22 bases. This CDR3 region has 16 residues. Germline CDR1 reads MDHEN; CDR2 reads SYDVKM. CDR3 sequence reads: CASRSTARSRGYEQYF. The CDR3 DNA reads TGTGCCAGCAGATCGACAGCCAGGAGCAGAGGTTACGAGCAGTACTTC.

The chain joins TRBV27 to TRBJ1-1; no firm D call. Germline V gene sequence: CDR1 MNHEY, CDR2 SMNVEV (reference sequence). The CDR3 consists of 13 residues. V was shortened by 1 base and J by 4 bases, with 7 bases between the two germline ends. The CDR3 spells CASSLYSGTEAFF. As DNA, the CDR3 is TGTGCCAGCAGTTTATACTCTGGCACTGAAGCTTTCTTT.